Each of the 26 T cell receptor beta chains below was sequenced from the same sample in a study of OX40 agonist ivuxolimab in advanced cancers. Clones were sequenced by immunoSEQ multiplex PCR, and TCRdb holds only the in-frame ones, with some missing. Of more than 80,000 clones in the sample, more than 75% were seen once. Source: CD4+ or CD8+ T cells sorted from blood, taken in a trial of the OX40 agonist ivuxolimab. These receptors were collected from an adult with an advanced solid tumor such as melanoma, head and neck, liver or kidney cancer.

The V gene is TRBV30, the J gene TRBJ2-3; weak D call: TRBD2 (6 bases). Germline-derived CDR1 and CDR2 are GTSNPN and SVGIG (reference sequence). V dropped 7 bases and J dropped 6 bases, with 14 bases sitting between them. The CDR3 has 12 residues. CDR3 bases: TGTGCCTCCGGGGCCCGGGGGGATACGCAGTATTTT. It specifies CASGARGDTQYF.

V and J are TRBV11-2 and TRBJ2-6; 9 bases fit TRBD1. The CDR3 loop spans 16 amino acids. The germline V gene has CDR1 SGHAT and CDR2 FQNNGV. J was trimmed by 3 bases and V by 7 bases; bases with no gene match: 7. CDR3 region: CASTRQGQGGANVLTF. The CDR3 DNA sequence: TGTGCCAGCACGCGACAGGGACAGGGTGGGGCCAACGTCCTGACTTTC.

The chain uses TRBV7-2 and TRBJ1-1, with unresolved D. The V gene lost 5 bases and the J gene lost 0 bases, with 10 bases spanning the gap. Germline values: CDR1 SGHTA, CDR2 FQGNSA. CDR3 length: 14 residues. CDR3 loop: CASSMDGMNTEAFF. DNA of the CDR3: TGTGCCAGCAGCATGGACGGCATGAACACTGAAGCTTTCTTT.

The rearrangement links TRBV7-9 to TRBJ1-1; 10 positions agree with TRBD1. Looked up from germline, CDR1 is SEHNR and CDR2 is FQNEAQ (reference sequence). The V gene end was trimmed by 3 bases and the J gene end by 3 bases; junction bases not matched to a gene: 7. The length of the CDR3 is 16 residues. CDR3 coding DNA: TGTGCCAGCAGCTTGGTGACAGGGGGCGCGTACACTGAAGCTTTCTTT. This sequence encodes CASSLVTGGAYTEAFF.

The chain uses TRBV5-1 and TRBJ1-1; D may be TRBD1 (5 bases). The V and J ends lost 0 bases and 1 base respectively, with 13 bases between them. Germline CDR1 is SGHRS and CDR2 is YFSETQ. This CDR3 is built from 16 residues. For the CDR3, the DNA is TGCGCCAGCAGCTTGGGGTTAGGGGCAGAGAACACTGAAGCTTTCTTT. Translated: CASSLGLGAENTEAFF.

This clone was counted a few times. Other DNA sequences in the same sample also yield this CDR3. The rearrangement uses TRBV20-1 and TRBJ2-5; 7 nucleotides agree with TRBD1. Germline V lookup: CDR1 DFQATT, CDR2 SNEGSKA (reference sequence). This CDR3 region has 11 residues. J lost 5 bases, V lost 3 bases, and 0 bases had no gene match. The CDR3 spells CSARTGETQYF. In DNA, the CDR3 is TGCAGTGCTAGGACAGGGGAGACCCAGTACTTC.

The chain links TRBV7-3 to TRBJ2-2; the D gene is possibly TRBD1 (5 bases). Trimming left V 5 bases short and J 2 bases short, with 15 bases between. CDR3 size: 16 residues. CDR1 and CDR2 from the germline V gene are SGHTA and FQGTGA. The CDR3 DNA reads as TGTGCCAGCAGCCCATTGACAGTCTTCAACACCGGGGAGCTGTTTTTT. Encoded protein: CASSPLTVFNTGELFF.

The chain combines TRBV2 with TRBJ2-5; 12 positions agree with TRBD2. Unmatched junction bases numbered 7, after V lost 6 bases and J lost 5 bases. The germline gives CDR1 SNHLY, CDR2 FYNNEI. CDR3 length: 15 residues. The CDR3 reads CASSLGLAGPETQYF. Written as DNA, the CDR3 is TGTGCCAGCAGCCTGGGACTAGCGGGCCCGGAGACCCAGTACTTC.

DNA of the CDR3: TGTGCCAGCGGCGGTCGGACGGGTGACTCCTACGAGCAGTACTTC. Residues: CASGGRTGDSYEQYF. The genes are TRBV2 and TRBJ2-7; D gene ambiguous. The CDR3 has 15 residues. The V end lost 8 bases, the J end lost 0 bases, and 17 bases lay between the germline ends. CDR1 is SNHLY and CDR2 is FYNNEI in the germline V gene.

The J gene is TRBJ2-5, the V gene TRBV2, with TRBD2 matching over 16 bases. Germline-derived CDR1 and CDR2 are SNHLY and FYNNEI. Germline trimming cut 6 bases from V and 4 bases from J; bases unmatched to any gene: 8. The CDR3 covers 17 residues. CDR3 bases: TGTGCCAGCAGGGCGGGACTAGCGGGGGGGTTTGGAGAGACCCAGTACTTC. Protein sequence: CASRAGLAGGFGETQYF.

V and J are TRBV25-1 and TRBJ2-3; 8 nucleotides match TRBD2. V shed 5 bases, J shed 4 bases, and the junction held 2 bases outside the gene matches. Germline V gene data show CDR1 as MGHDK and CDR2 as SYGVNS. This CDR3 contains 13 residues. CDR3 in DNA: TGTGCCAGCAGTTTAGCGGGACCAGATACGCAGTATTTT. This sequence encodes CASSLAGPDTQYF.

The rearrangement joins TRBV5-4 to TRBJ1-2; 11 nucleotides agree with TRBD1. This CDR3 contains 16 residues. Germline V gene lookup returns CDR1 SGHNT and CDR2 YYREEE (reference sequence). Germline trimming cut 4 bases from V and 4 bases from J; bases unmatched to any gene: 9. As DNA, the CDR3 is TGTGCCAGCAGCCAAACATCCGGGACAGGGGGCTATGGCTACACCTTC. Translating gives CASSQTSGTGGYGYTF.

A few counts support this clone. The chain is built from TRBV7-2 and TRBJ2-7; D gene unclear. Germline assignment: CDR1 SGHTA and CDR2 FQGNSA. The CDR3 is made up of 15 amino acids. The V end was cut by 5 bases, the J end by 2 bases, with 16 bases between. As DNA, the CDR3 is TGTGCCAGCAGCCAGACCCTAACTACGGCCTACGAGCAGTACTTC. Translating gives CASSQTLTTAYEQYF.

The chain combines TRBV7-3 with TRBJ2-3; 7 positions match TRBD1. Germline V gene sequence: CDR1 SGHTA, CDR2 FQGTGA. The CDR3 extends over 14 amino acids. The V and J ends lost 5 bases and 2 bases, in that order; junction bases with no gene match: 4. This CDR3 reads CASSIQGFTDTQYF. The CDR3 coding sequence is TGTGCCAGCAGCATACAGGGGTTCACAGATACGCAGTATTTT. The variable domain in full, completed from reference TRBV7-3 and TRBJ2-3, reads GAGVSQTPSNKVTEKGKYVELRCDPISGHTALYWYRQSLGQGPEFLIYFQGTGAADDSGLPNDRFFAVRPEGSVSTLKIQRTERGDSAVYLCASSIQGFTDTQYFGPGTRLTVL.

V usage is TRBV30 and J usage is TRBJ2-3; D might be TRBD1 (6 bases). The CDR3 loop spans 12 amino acids. V was clipped by 8 bases and J by 4 bases, with 13 bases between them. Looked up from germline, CDR1 is GTSNPN and CDR2 is SVGIG (reference sequence). Here the CDR3 reads CAIQGWADTQYF. CDR3 nucleotides: TGTGCCATACAGGGTTGGGCAGATACGCAGTATTTT.

The chain recombines TRBV4-1 with TRBJ2-1; no clear D gene. The CDR3 has 16 amino acids. The V gene lost 1 base and the J gene lost 2 bases, with 12 bases spanning the gap. Germline CDR1 is MGHRA and CDR2 is YSYEKL. This CDR3 is CASSQVFTMAYNEQFF. The CDR3 bases are TGCGCCAGCAGCCAAGTCTTTACTATGGCCTACAATGAGCAGTTCTTC.

The V gene is TRBV7-9, the J gene TRBJ2-1; a weak D match, TRBD2 (6 bases). The V end lost 4 bases, the J end lost 4 bases, and 14 bases lay between the germline ends. The germline V gene has CDR1 SEHNR and CDR2 FQNEAQ (reference sequence). This CDR3 has 15 residues. The CDR3 protein is CASSSGTGGYNEQFF. The DNA for the CDR3 is TGTGCCAGCAGCTCCGGGACTGGGGGTTACAATGAGCAGTTCTTC.

This clone was recorded only once. The rearrangement joins TRBV6-4 to TRBJ1-1; possible D gene TRBD1, 5 bases. V was trimmed by 3 bases and J by 0 bases, leaving 11 bases between them. CDR1 is MRHNA and CDR2 is SNTAGT in the germline V gene. The CDR3 is made up of 15 amino acids. In DNA, the CDR3 is TGTGCCAGCAGTGAAAACGGGGCTTTGAACACTGAAGCTTTCTTT. This sequence encodes CASSENGALNTEAFF.

The DNA of the CDR3 is TGTGCCACCTCGGACATTTGGGGCACTGAAGCTTTCTTT. This translates into CATSDIWGTEAFF. The chain uses TRBV19 and TRBJ1-1; D is perhaps TRBD1 (5 bases). CDR3 length: 13 amino acids. V was clipped by 10 bases and J by 4 bases, with 16 bases between them. Germline assignment: CDR1 LNHDA and CDR2 SQIVND (reference sequence).

This chain connects TRBV19 to TRBJ1-1, with D perhaps matching TRBD1 (6 bases). The CDR3 length is 14 residues. Trimming took off 5 bases at V and 3 bases at J, with 13 bases between the two ends. CDR1 and CDR2 from the germline V gene are LNHDA and SQIVND (reference sequence). The CDR3, as DNA: TGTGCCAGTAGTCCTACAGGGTGGTACACTGAAGCTTTCTTT. Its translation: CASSPTGWYTEAFF.

The rearrangement uses TRBV6-6 and TRBJ2-3; 13 bases fit TRBD2. The V gene end was trimmed by 6 bases and the J gene end by 6 bases; junction bases not matched to a gene: 6. Per the germline V gene, CDR1 is MNHNY and CDR2 is SVGAGI (reference sequence). CDR3 length equals 15 residues. The CDR3 is CASRRTSGSEDTQYF. The CDR3 bases are TGTGCCAGCAGACGGACTAGCGGGAGTGAGGATACGCAGTATTTT.

The CDR3 spells CASSPSGTKKRSYEQYF. The CDR3 region has the DNA TGTGCCAGTAGTCCCTCCGGGACCAAGAAACGGTCCTACGAGCAGTACTTC. This chain links TRBV19 with TRBJ2-7; D assignment may be TRBD1 or TRBD2 (5 bases each). V lost 5 bases, J lost 1 base, and 21 bases lay in between. The CDR3 has 17 residues. The germline CDR1 and CDR2 sequences are LNHDA and SQIVND (reference sequence).

The chain uses TRBV7-9 and TRBJ2-5; TRBD1 agrees at 11 bases. V shed 5 bases and J 2 bases; nucleotides not matched to a gene: 4. CDR1 is SEHNR, CDR2 FQNEAQ, per germline (reference sequence). The CDR3 totals 15 residues. DNA of the CDR3: TGTGCCAGCAGCATCGGACAGGGGGCTCAAGAGACCCAGTACTTC. Amino acid sequence: CASSIGQGAQETQYF.

The chain recombines TRBV29-1 with TRBJ2-3, with a possible D match to TRBD1 (6 bases). This CDR3 has 15 amino acids. Germline CDR1 is SQVTM and CDR2 is ANQGSEA. V gave up 5 bases and J gave up 0 bases, with 15 bases separating them. The CDR3 here is CSVLGATASTDTQYF. Written as DNA, the CDR3 is TGCAGCGTTTTGGGGGCTACAGCTAGCACAGATACGCAGTATTTT.

J is TRBJ2-1 and V is TRBV25-1; TRBD2 aligns across 11 bases. The CDR3 extends over 16 amino acids. Losses at the gene ends were 6 bases for V and 3 bases for J; bases not matched to a gene: 7. Germline V gene data show CDR1 as MGHDK and CDR2 as SYGVNS. The CDR3 nucleotides are TGTGCCAGCAGGTTAATGGGACTAGCGGTCTACAATGAGCAGTTCTTC. Protein product: CASRLMGLAVYNEQFF.

This clone was seen a single time. The V gene is TRBV6-1, the J gene TRBJ2-7; 12 positions agree with TRBD1. The CDR3 runs to 15 residues. Germline V CDR1 and CDR2: MNHNS, SASEGT. With V trimmed by 6 bases and J by 2 bases, 5 bases remained unmatched. The CDR3 loop is CASSRGQGATYEQYF. The CDR3 nucleotides are TGTGCCAGCAGCCGGGGACAGGGGGCCACCTACGAGCAGTACTTC.